The table lists the clone carrying this TCR beta chain with a few counts. Source study methods: Counts of nucleated cells, estimated from reference gene primer amplification, were obtained. This table comes from immunoSEQ multiplex PCR, and its TCRdb copy is limited to in-frame clones, with some not included. From that table come the V and J calls and clone size; the DNA was used to work out D and trimming. The table lists 200,000 to 250,000 clones, over 75% of them singletons. CDR3 length: 14 amino acids. Germline V gene data show CDR1 as LGHDT and CDR2 as YNNKEL (reference sequence). V dropped 3 bases and J dropped 0 bases, with 6 bases sitting between them. The sample is drawn from a study of blood T cell repertoires in COVID-19. Across the whole study: Spain, Italy and the United States supplied samples that represented acute and convalescent COVID-19. T cells, B-cell-depleted T cells, or PBMCs provided the cDNA or gDNA that served as material.

Individuals aged roughly 18 to 95 years were recruited from 24 US areas. The sequence was obtained from a woman aged 30 to 39 who had been exposed to COVID-19. Sequencing was done on a sample of PBMCs or T cells enriched from blood (not recorded which). The chain joins TRBV3-1 (or the pseudogene TRBV3-2) to TRBJ2-4; no clear D. The CDR3 region is CASSQRLAKNIQYF. The CDR3 nucleotides are TGTGCCAGCAGCCAGAGACTAGCCAAAAACATTCAGTACTTC.